Listed below are T cell receptor beta chains from one sample, sequenced in a study of beta chain features in type 1 diabetes. The assay was immunoSEQ multiplex PCR, and TCRdb's table has in-frame clones only and misses some. This table holds 150,000 to 200,000 clones, around 63% found once. The sample consisted of naive CD4+ T cells from blood. The receptor source for this set is a man aged 30 to 39 with type 1 diabetes. Each CDR3 is given with its conserved first and last residue. D genes are given only for firm matches. The size field is filled for only some rows; it gives once, few, many or a size class.

V	length	size	D	J	CDR3	DNA
TRBV7-9	15	NA	NA	TRBJ2-1	CASSAPRMGAHEQFF	TGTGCCAGCAGCGCTCCTAGAATGGGGGCCCATGAGCAGTTCTTC
TRBV9	13	NA	NA	TRBJ2-3	CASSVEGTDTQYF	TGTGCCAGCAGCGTAGAAGGCACAGATACGCAGTATTTT
TRBV29-1	12	few	TRBD2	TRBJ2-1	CSVPSGGNEQFF	TGCAGCGTCCCTAGCGGGGGCAATGAGCAGTTCTTC
TRBV28	13	few	NA	TRBJ2-7	CASSPTRLYEQYF	TGTGCCAGCAGTCCGACTAGGCTTTACGAGCAGTACTTC
TRBV14	13	NA	NA	TRBJ1-1	CASSQIRNTEAFF	TGTGCCAGCAGCCAAATTCGAAACACTGAAGCTTTCTTT
TRBV19	17	NA	TRBD2	TRBJ2-3	CASSRLAEVAGTDTQYF	TGTGCCAGTAGTAGACTAGCGGAAGTAGCCGGCACAGATACGCAGTATTTT
TRBV30	13	NA	TRBD1	TRBJ1-2	CAWSRGQNYGYTF	TGTGCCTGGAGCAGGGGGCAAAACTATGGCTACACCTTC
TRBV9	18	NA	TRBD2	TRBJ2-5	CASSASTGLAGSQETQYF	TGTGCCAGCAGCGCCTCGACTGGACTAGCGGGGAGCCAAGAGACCCAGTACTTC
TRBV6-5	11	NA	NA	TRBJ2-1	CASGRGNEQFF	TGTGCCAGCGGGCGAGGCAATGAGCAGTTCTTC
TRBV30	13	NA	TRBD2	TRBJ2-7	CAWSSGSSYEQYF	TGTGCCTGGAGTAGCGGGAGCTCCTACGAGCAGTACTTC
TRBV11-2	12	NA	NA	TRBJ2-4	CASSRDSGTEYF	TGTGCCAGCAGCCGGGACAGCGGGACTGAGTACTTC
TRBV10-3	16	NA	NA	TRBJ2-3	CAITRAGLGNTDTQYF	TGTGCCATCACCCGGGCAGGGTTGGGAAACACAGATACGCAGTATTTT
TRBV5-1	15	few	NA	TRBJ1-1	CASSLDDSRYTEAFF	TGCGCCAGCAGCTTAGACGACAGTCGTTACACTGAAGCTTTCTTT
TRBV4-3	15	NA	NA	TRBJ1-2	CASSQDPGANYGYTF	TGCGCCAGCAGCCAAGACCCAGGGGCTAACTATGGCTACACCTTC
TRBV4-3	16	NA	NA	TRBJ2-4	CASSQHQGGGKNIQYF	TGCGCCAGCAGCCAACACCAAGGGGGGGGCAAAAACATTCAGTACTTC
TRBV29-1	14	once	TRBD1	TRBJ2-2	CSVGRQGVIGELFF	TGCAGCGTTGGGAGACAGGGGGTTATCGGGGAGCTGTTTTTT
TRBV7-9	15	NA	NA	TRBJ2-1	CASSLDGGPYNEQFF	TGTGCCAGCAGCTTAGACGGGGGGCCCTACAATGAGCAGTTCTTC
TRBV13	16	NA	TRBD1	TRBJ2-3	CASSTTRPQGAGTQYF	TGTGCCAGCAGCACCACCCGGCCACAGGGGGCGGGTACGCAGTATTTT
TRBV29-1	13	NA	NA	TRBJ1-5	CSVVGVGGQPQHF	TGCAGCGTTGTCGGGGTAGGAGGTCAGCCCCAGCATTTT
TRBV4-1	16	NA	TRBD1	TRBJ1-4	CASSQDLRGTNEKLFF	TGCGCCAGCAGCCAAGATCTCAGGGGGACTAATGAAAAACTGTTTTTT
TRBV7-9	13	NA	NA	TRBJ2-5	CASSFGGTETQYF	TGTGCCAGCAGCTTCGGGGGCACGGAGACCCAGTACTTC
TRBV15	15	NA	TRBD1	TRBJ2-2	CATSVWDSLTGELFF	TGTGCCACCAGCGTATGGGACAGTCTAACCGGGGAGCTGTTTTTT
TRBV29-1	10	NA	NA	TRBJ1-1	CSVQNTEAFF	TGCAGCGTGCAAAACACTGAAGCTTTCTTT
TRBV9	16	NA	NA	TRBJ1-2	CASSKHSELGGYGYTF	TGTGCCAGCAGCAAACATTCAGAGTTAGGGGGCTATGGCTACACCTTC
TRBV7-2	15	NA	TRBD1	TRBJ2-5	CASSHDRGHGETQYF	TGTGCCAGCAGCCATGACAGGGGGCATGGCGAGACCCAGTACTTC
TRBV11-2	16	NA	NA	TRBJ2-5	CASSHTETNILPTQYF	TGTGCCAGCAGCCATACCGAGACTAACATTTTGCCGACCCAGTACTTC
TRBV9	13	NA	NA	TRBJ1-2	CASSAHNLGGYTF	TGTGCCAGCAGCGCCCACAACCTTGGAGGCTACACCTTC
TRBV29-1	15	few	NA	TRBJ1-2	CSVEDGLTKGYGYTF	TGCAGCGTTGAAGATGGGCTGACTAAAGGGTATGGCTACACCTTC
TRBV7-9	13	NA	TRBD1	TRBJ2-7	CASSSVDRGEQYF	TGTGCCAGCAGCTCCGTCGACAGGGGCGAGCAGTACTTC
TRBV7-9	17	few	TRBD1	TRBJ2-1	CASSLGGGTGGYNEQFF	TGTGCCAGCAGCTTAGGTGGCGGGACAGGGGGATACAATGAGCAGTTCTTC
TRBV7-2	11	NA	NA	TRBJ2-5	CAGAYQETQYF	TGTGCCGGCGCGTACCAAGAGACCCAGTACTTC
TRBV29-1	12	NA	NA	TRBJ1-2	CSAGGGGYGYTF	TGCAGCGCGGGCGGGGGCGGCTATGGCTACACCTTC
TRBV4-3	17	NA	TRBD1	TRBJ1-4	CASSQGTGQGGIEKLFF	TGCGCCAGCAGCCAAGGGACAGGGCAAGGAGGAATTGAAAAACTGTTTTTT
TRBV10-3	16	once	TRBD2	TRBJ2-5	CAISDGTRGNQETQYF	TGTGCCATCAGTGACGGGACTAGGGGTAACCAAGAGACCCAGTACTTC
TRBV29-1	14	NA	TRBD1	TRBJ2-1	CSVHPRQGVREQFF	TGCAGCGTCCATCCTCGACAGGGTGTCCGAGAGCAGTTCTTC
TRBV29-1	13	NA	TRBD1	TRBJ2-5	CSVGPGTGETQYF	TGCAGCGTTGGACCCGGGACAGGGGAGACCCAGTACTTC
TRBV9	14	once	NA	TRBJ1-2	CASSVQGTDYGYTF	TGTGCCAGCAGCGTACAGGGAACTGACTATGGCTACACCTTC
TRBV13	13	NA	TRBD1	TRBJ2-7	CASSLPDRAEQYF	TGTGCCAGCAGCTTACCCGACAGGGCCGAGCAGTACTTC
TRBV7-9	14	NA	NA	TRBJ2-3	CASSLGADPDTQYF	TGTGCCAGCAGCTTAGGGGCAGACCCAGATACGCAGTATTTT
TRBV20-1	11	NA	NA	TRBJ2-5	CSARDKETQYF	TGCAGTGCTAGAGATAAGGAGACCCAGTACTTC
TRBV5-1	14	few	NA	TRBJ2-7	CASSLTQGNYEQYF	TGCGCCAGCAGCTTGACCCAGGGTAATTACGAGCAGTACTTC
TRBV2	15	NA	TRBD1	TRBJ1-3	CASSEGRQGGNTIYF	TGTGCCAGCAGTGAAGGTCGACAGGGAGGAAACACCATATATTTT
TRBV15	12	NA	NA	TRBJ2-7	CATSRDRNEQYF	TGTGCCACCAGCAGAGATCGGAACGAGCAGTACTTC
TRBV5-1	15	NA	NA	TRBJ2-3	CASSWGGISTDTQYF	TGCGCCAGCAGCTGGGGCGGGATTAGCACAGATACGCAGTATTTT
TRBV9	15	once	NA	TRBJ2-3	CASSPPYGGGDTQYF	TGTGCCAGCAGCCCACCATACGGGGGCGGAGATACGCAGTATTTT